The 16 T cell receptor beta chains below were found in one sample sequenced in a study of T cells in women clearing cervical HPV infection. Generated by immunoSEQ multiplex PCR, the TCRdb table keeps only in-frame clones and is missing some. This sample's table reports around 31,000 clones. The sequencing sample was made of blood buffy coat. These TCRs come from a woman between 18 and 69 years old with a cervical HPV16 infection that either progressed to CIN3+ or cleared (not recorded which).

Concerning this clone: With the read ending 3 residues before the CDR3 end, the germline J gene is used to fill in that end. V gene TRBV6-2 or TRBV6-3 combines with J gene TRBJ2-7; weak D call: TRBD1 (5 bases). The germline gives CDR1 MNHEY, CDR2 SVGEGT. The V gene lost 4 bases and the J gene lost 6 bases, with 7 bases spanning the gap. The CDR3 extends over 11 amino acids. The CDR3 loop reads CASSWGPEQYF. The covered CDR3 bases are TGTGCCAGCAGTTGGGGCCCCGAG.

To note about this clone: With the read ending 3 residues before the CDR3 end, the germline J gene is used to fill in that end. V gene TRBV2 combines with J gene TRBJ2-7; the D gene is possibly TRBD2 (7 bases). The germline CDR1 and CDR2 sequences are SNHLY and FYNNEI. This CDR3 spans 15 amino acids. V dropped 8 bases and J dropped 0 bases, with 17 bases sitting between them. CDR3 bases read: TGTGCCAGCGGGGGAGGGACATTAAGCTCCTACGAG. Amino acids: CASGGGTLSSYE. The entire CDR3 protein is CASGGGTLSSYEQYF.

The sequenced CDR3 bases are TGTGCCAGCAGTGAATCGTTCAGTCGTTCCAATGAG. This sequence encodes CASSESFSRSNE. The full CDR3 sequence reads CASSESFSRSNEQFF. The rearrangement links TRBV2 to TRBJ2-1; D uncertain. The observed sequence ends 3 residues before the CDR3 terminus, with the missing tail filled in from the germline J gene. This CDR3 region has 15 residues. In germline, CDR1 is SNHLY, CDR2 FYNNEI. V shed 2 bases and J shed 6 bases, with 14 bases lying between them.

Remarks on this clone: The read finishes 3 residues shy of the CDR3 end, and the germline J gene is used to complete it. The chain uses TRBV6-4 and TRBJ2-1; TRBD2 matches 11 bases. The CDR3 covers 15 residues. Per the germline V gene, CDR1 is MRHNA and CDR2 is SNTAGT. With 2 bases clipped from V and 5 bases from J, the junction kept 2 bases outside the gene matches. CDR3 DNA, as far as it was read: TGTGCCAGCAGTGACGGGACTAGCGGAAACAATGAG. Translated, it gives CASSDGTSGNNE. Given in full, the CDR3 is CASSDGTSGNNEQFF.

Comment on this clone: The CDR3 end lies 3 residues beyond the end of the read and is filled in from the germline J gene. The chain joins TRBV7-2 to TRBJ2-1; 8 nucleotides match TRBD1. Germline V gene sequence: CDR1 SGHTA, CDR2 FQGNSA. V was pared by 5 bases and J by 8 bases, with 5 bases of the junction left unmatched. The CDR3 extends over 13 amino acids. This chain's CDR3 is CASSLDRVDEQFF. The DNA read from the CDR3 is TGTGCCAGCAGCCTGGACAGGGTCGATGAG.

Partial CDR3 DNA: TGTGCCAGCAGTTACGGCGGGGCTCGCCAAGAGACC. Translation: CASSYGGARQET. The whole CDR3 sequence is CASSYGGARQETQYF. The chain links TRBV6-2 or TRBV6-3 to TRBJ2-5, with a weak D call TRBD2 (6 bases). Read sequence stops 3 residues before the CDR3 end, and the germline J gene provides the missing end. V lost 2 bases, J lost 1 base, and 11 bases lay in between. The germline CDR1 and CDR2 sequences are MNHEY and SVGEGT. This CDR3 spans 15 amino acids.

A remark on this clone: Read sequence stops 3 residues before the CDR3 end, and the germline J gene provides the missing end. The chain carries TRBV18 and TRBJ1-3; 7 nucleotides match TRBD1. The germline gives CDR1 KGHSH, CDR2 LQKENI. J gave up 4 bases and V 6 bases, and 3 bases lay outside the gene matches. This CDR3 spans 13 amino acids. CDR3 protein: CASSDREGNTIYF. Incomplete CDR3 DNA: TGTGCCAGCTCTGACAGGGAAGGAAACACC.

As regards this clone: Read sequence stops 3 residues before the CDR3 end, and the germline J gene provides the missing end. The chain couples TRBV7-3 to TRBJ2-7; D not certain. Trimming took 5 bases from V and 5 from J, leaving 10 bases between them. This CDR3 is built from 12 residues. Looked up from germline, CDR1 is SGHTA and CDR2 is FQGTGA. CDR3 sequence reads: CASSLLRHEQYF. CDR3 DNA, as far as it was read: TGTGCCAGCAGCCTCTTGAGGCACGAG.

Of note for this clone: The CDR3 extends 3 residues past the end of the read, so its final part is completed from the germline J gene. V and J are TRBV7-2 and TRBJ2-5; D gene unclear. The V and J ends lost 1 base and 4 bases respectively, with 10 bases between them. This CDR3 region has 14 residues. In germline, CDR1 is SGHTA, CDR2 FQGNSA. The CDR3 loop reads CASSLELVAETQYF. The sequenced part of the CDR3 DNA is TGTGCCAGCAGCTTAGAGCTCGTTGCAGAGACC.

On this clone: Coverage ceases 3 residues before the CDR3 finishes, and the germline J gene fills in the end. The rearrangement uses TRBV7-2 and TRBJ1-6, with unresolved D. Germline loops: CDR1 SGHTA, CDR2 FQGNSA. This CDR3 is 14 amino acids long. V dropped 5 bases and J dropped 3 bases, with 8 bases sitting between them. The sequenced CDR3 bases are TGTGCCAGCAGCCGTTCCGGCTATAATTCACCC. Translation gives CASSRSGYNSP. From start to end, the CDR3 is CASSRSGYNSPLHF.

Turning to this clone: The read terminates 3 residues before the CDR3 end, so the remaining end is supplied by the germline J gene. Other DNA sequences in the sample encode the same CDR3. This chain uses TRBV7-3 with TRBJ2-1, with D perhaps TRBD1 (7 bases). Germline V gene sequence: CDR1 SGHTA, CDR2 FQGTGA. Trimming pared 5 bases from V and 7 bases from J, leaving 21 bases between. The CDR3 has 16 amino acids. Incomplete CDR3 DNA: TGTGCCAGCAGCCCCACACGGACTACCAGGGGGAATGAG. It specifies CASSPTRTTRGNE. The entire CDR3 reads CASSPTRTTRGNEQFF.

On this clone itself: The CDR3 end lies 3 residues beyond the end of the read and is filled in from the germline J gene. The chain combines TRBV6-2 or TRBV6-3 with TRBJ2-2; 7 bases align to TRBD1. The junction had 5 bases not matched to a gene; V was cut back by 6 bases and J by 1 base. In germline, CDR1 is MNHEY, CDR2 SVGEGT. The CDR3 loop spans 15 amino acids. CDR3 DNA (partial): TGTGCCAGCAGCAGGGACAGAGGGAACACCGGGGAG. It yields the protein CASSRDRGNTGE. The full-length CDR3 reads as CASSRDRGNTGELFF.

Concerning this clone: The read halts 3 residues ahead of the CDR3 end, with the missing end drawn from the germline J gene. The rearrangement uses TRBV5-6 and TRBJ1-3; D remains ambiguous. This CDR3 has 15 residues. Trimming pared 1 base from V and 2 bases from J, leaving 10 bases between. Germline lookup yields CDR1 SGHDT and CDR2 YYEEEE. The chain's CDR3 is CASSLSRSAGNTIYF. CDR3 DNA, as far as it was read: TGTGCCAGCAGCTTGTCCCGGTCGGCTGGAAACACC.

For this clone: The CDR3 end is not reached by the read, which stops 3 residues before it; the germline J gene fills it in. This chain uses TRBV30 with TRBJ1-3; 9 nucleotides align to TRBD1. CDR3 length: 15 residues. The germline V gene encodes CDR1 GTSNPN and CDR2 SVGIG (reference sequence). Losses at the gene ends were 3 bases for V and 5 bases for J; bases not matched to a gene: 8. The CDR3: CAWRRTGDTRNTIYF. CDR3 bases read: TGTGCCTGGAGAAGGACAGGGGATACTAGAAACACC.

Of note for this clone: With the read ending 3 residues before the CDR3 end, the germline J gene is used to fill in that end. This chain joins TRBV6-1 and TRBJ2-7; D perhaps matches TRBD2 (6 bases). With 3 bases removed from V and 6 bases from J, the gap between germline ends came to 9 bases. This CDR3 comprises 12 residues. Germline CDR1 reads MNHNS; CDR2 reads SASEGT. CDR3 DNA (partial): TGTGCCAGCAGTGACCTTAGCGGCGAG. Translating gives CASSDLSGE. The complete CDR3 reads CASSDLSGEQYF.

Comments on this clone: The missing CDR3 end, 3 residues past where the read stops, is filled in from the germline J gene. This chain joins TRBV7-3 and TRBJ2-3; 13 bases line up with TRBD2. The CDR3 spans 17 residues. The germline CDR1 and CDR2 sequences are SGHTA and FQGTGA. J lost 6 bases, V lost 6 bases, and 12 bases had no gene match. The sequenced CDR3 bases are TGTGCCAGCAGTCCCGGACTAGCGGGAGCTGCCGGGGATACG. It codes for CASSPGLAGAAGDT. The complete CDR3 sequence is CASSPGLAGAAGDTQYF.